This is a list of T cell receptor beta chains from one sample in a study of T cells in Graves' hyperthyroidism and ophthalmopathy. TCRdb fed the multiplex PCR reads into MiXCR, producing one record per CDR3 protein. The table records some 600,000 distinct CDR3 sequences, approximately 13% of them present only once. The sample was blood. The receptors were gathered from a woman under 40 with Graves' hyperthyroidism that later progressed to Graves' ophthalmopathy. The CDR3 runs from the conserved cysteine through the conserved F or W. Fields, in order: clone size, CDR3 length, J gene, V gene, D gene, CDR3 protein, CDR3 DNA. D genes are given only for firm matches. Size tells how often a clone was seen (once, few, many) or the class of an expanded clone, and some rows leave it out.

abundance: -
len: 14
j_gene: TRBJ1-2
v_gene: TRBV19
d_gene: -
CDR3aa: CASSISEGMGGYTF
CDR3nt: TGTGCCAGTAGTATCTCGGAGGGGATGGGCGGCTACACCTTC

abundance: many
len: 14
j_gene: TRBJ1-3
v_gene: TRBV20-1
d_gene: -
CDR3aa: CSASEGSSGNTIYF
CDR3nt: TGCAGTGCTAGTGAGGGAAGCTCTGGAAACACCATATATTTT

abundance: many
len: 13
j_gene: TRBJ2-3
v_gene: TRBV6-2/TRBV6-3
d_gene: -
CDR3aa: CASRTTSTDTQYF
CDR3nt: TGTGCCAGCAGGACCACTAGCACAGATACGCAGTATTTT

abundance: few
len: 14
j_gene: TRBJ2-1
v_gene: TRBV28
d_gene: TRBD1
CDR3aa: CASSPTGWYNEQFF
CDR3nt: TGTGCCAGCAGTCCGACAGGGTGGTACAATGAGCAGTTCTTC

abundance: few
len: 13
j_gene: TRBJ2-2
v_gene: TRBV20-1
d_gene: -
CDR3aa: CSASGRVGGELFF
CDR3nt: TGCAGTGCTAGCGGGAGAGTCGGCGGGGAGCTGTTTTTT

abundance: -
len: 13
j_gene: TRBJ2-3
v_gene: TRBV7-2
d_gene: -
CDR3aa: CASTSAGTDTQYF
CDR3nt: TGTGCCAGCACCTCCGCGGGCACAGATACGCAGTATTTT

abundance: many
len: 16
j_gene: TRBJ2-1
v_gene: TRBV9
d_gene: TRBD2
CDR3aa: CASRPGLAGAGNEQFF
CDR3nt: TGTGCCAGCAGACCTGGACTAGCGGGAGCCGGAAATGAGCAGTTCTTC

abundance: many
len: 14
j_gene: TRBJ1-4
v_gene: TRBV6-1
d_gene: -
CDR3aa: CASSLGRTNEKLFF
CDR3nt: TGTGCCAGCAGTCTTGGGAGGACTAATGAAAAACTGTTTTTT

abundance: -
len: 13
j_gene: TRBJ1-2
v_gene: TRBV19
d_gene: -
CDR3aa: CASSMTSLNGYTF
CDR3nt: TGTGCCAGTAGTATGACCAGTCTGAATGGCTACACCTTC

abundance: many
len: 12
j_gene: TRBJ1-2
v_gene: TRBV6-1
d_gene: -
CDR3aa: CASRQGSYGYTF
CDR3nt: TGTGCCAGCAGACAGGGATCGTACGGCTACACCTTC

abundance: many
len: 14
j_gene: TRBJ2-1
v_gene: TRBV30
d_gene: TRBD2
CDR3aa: CAWSVGTSINEQFF
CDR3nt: TGTGCCTGGAGTGTAGGGACTAGCATCAATGAGCAGTTCTTC

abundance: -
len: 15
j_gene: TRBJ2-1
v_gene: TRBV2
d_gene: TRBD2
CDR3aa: CASLLGLAGANEQFF
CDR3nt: TGTGCCAGCCTCCTAGGACTAGCGGGAGCCAATGAGCAGTTCTTC

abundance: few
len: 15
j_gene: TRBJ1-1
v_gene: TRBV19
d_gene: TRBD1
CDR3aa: CASSRDRGFFTEAFF
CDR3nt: TGTGCCAGTAGCAGGGACAGGGGATTTTTCACTGAAGCTTTCTTT

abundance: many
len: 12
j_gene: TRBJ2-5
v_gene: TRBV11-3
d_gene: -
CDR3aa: CASTQDQETQYF
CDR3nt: TGTGCCAGCACGCAGGACCAAGAGACCCAGTACTTC

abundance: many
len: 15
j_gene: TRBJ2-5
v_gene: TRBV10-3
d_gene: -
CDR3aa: CASSGTGGHQETQYF
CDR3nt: TGTGCCTCTTCAGGGACTGGGGGCCACCAAGAGACCCAGTACTTC

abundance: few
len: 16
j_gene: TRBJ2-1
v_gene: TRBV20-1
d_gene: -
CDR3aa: CSAREDGGRLVSEQFF
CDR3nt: TGCAGTGCTAGAGAAGATGGGGGGCGCCTAGTGAGTGAGCAGTTCTTC

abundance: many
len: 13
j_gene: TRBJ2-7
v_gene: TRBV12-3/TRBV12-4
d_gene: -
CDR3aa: CASSFTGAGEQYF
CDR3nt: TGTGCCAGCAGTTTTACAGGAGCGGGCGAGCAGTACTTC

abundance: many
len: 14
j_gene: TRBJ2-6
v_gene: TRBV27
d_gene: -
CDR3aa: CASGLLSGANVLTF
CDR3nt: TGTGCCAGCGGGCTTCTCTCTGGGGCCAACGTCCTGACTTTC

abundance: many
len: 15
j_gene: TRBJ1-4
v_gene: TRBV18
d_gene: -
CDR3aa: CASSPGGTVPEKLFF
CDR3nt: TGTGCCAGCTCACCGGGCGGCACCGTCCCAGAAAAACTGTTTTTT

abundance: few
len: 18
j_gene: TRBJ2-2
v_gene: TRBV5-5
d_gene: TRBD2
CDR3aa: CASSPRGTSGSNTGELFF
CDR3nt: TGTGCCAGCAGCCCCCGAGGGACTAGCGGGAGTAACACCGGGGAGCTGTTTTTT

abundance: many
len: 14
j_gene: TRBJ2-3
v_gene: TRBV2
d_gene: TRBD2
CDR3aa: CATQEAGVGDTQYF
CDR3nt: TGTGCCACCCAGGAAGCGGGAGTCGGAGATACGCAGTATTTT

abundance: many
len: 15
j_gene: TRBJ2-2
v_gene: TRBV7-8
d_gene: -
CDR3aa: CASSLGGADTGELFF
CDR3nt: TGTGCCAGCAGCTTAGGGGGGGCCGACACCGGGGAGCTGTTTTTT

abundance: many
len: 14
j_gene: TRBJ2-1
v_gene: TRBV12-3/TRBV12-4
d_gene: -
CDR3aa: CASSFGQRYNEQFF
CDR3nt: TGTGCCAGCAGTTTCGGACAGAGATACAATGAGCAGTTCTTC

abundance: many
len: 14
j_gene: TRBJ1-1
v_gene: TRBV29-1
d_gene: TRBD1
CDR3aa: CSGILTGMSTEAFF
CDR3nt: TGCAGCGGAATCTTGACAGGGATGTCCACTGAAGCTTTCTTT

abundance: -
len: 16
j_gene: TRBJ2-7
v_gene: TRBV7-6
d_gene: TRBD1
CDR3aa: CASSLARTGPSYEQYF
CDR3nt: TGTGCCAGCAGCTTAGCCAGGACAGGGCCCTCCTACGAGCAGTACTTC

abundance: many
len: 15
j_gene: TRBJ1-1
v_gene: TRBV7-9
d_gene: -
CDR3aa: CASSFDRDINTEAFF
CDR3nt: TGTGCCAGCAGCTTCGACCGGGACATCAACACTGAAGCTTTCTTT

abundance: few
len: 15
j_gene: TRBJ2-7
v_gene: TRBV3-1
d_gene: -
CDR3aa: CASSQGSQGRYEQYF
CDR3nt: TGTGCCAGCAGCCAAGGGTCCCAGGGGAGGTACGAGCAGTACTTC

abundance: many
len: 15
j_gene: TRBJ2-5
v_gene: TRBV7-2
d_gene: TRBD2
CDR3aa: CASSLTSGDQETQYF
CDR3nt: TGTGCCAGCAGCTTGACTAGCGGGGACCAAGAGACCCAGTACTTC

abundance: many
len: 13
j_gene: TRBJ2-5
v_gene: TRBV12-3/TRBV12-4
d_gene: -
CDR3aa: CASSLKSRETQYF
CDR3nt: TGTGCCAGCAGTTTAAAGAGTCGGGAGACCCAGTACTTC

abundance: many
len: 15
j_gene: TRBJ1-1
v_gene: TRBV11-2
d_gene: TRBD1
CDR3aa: CASSSRPGGSTEAFF
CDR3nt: TGTGCCAGCAGCTCCCGACCAGGGGGATCCACTGAAGCTTTCTTT

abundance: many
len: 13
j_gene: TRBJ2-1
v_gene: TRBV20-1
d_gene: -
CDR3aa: CSANQRAYNEQFF
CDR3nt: TGCAGTGCCAACCAGCGCGCCTACAATGAGCAGTTCTTC

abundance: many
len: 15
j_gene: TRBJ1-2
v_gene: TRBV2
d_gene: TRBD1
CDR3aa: CASSEAGGLDYGYTF
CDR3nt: TGTGCCAGCAGTGAGGCAGGGGGCCTGGACTATGGCTACACCTTC

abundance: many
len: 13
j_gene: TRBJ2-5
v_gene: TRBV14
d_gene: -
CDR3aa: CASSSRGQETQYF
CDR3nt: TGTGCCAGCAGCTCCCGGGGACAAGAGACCCAGTACTTC

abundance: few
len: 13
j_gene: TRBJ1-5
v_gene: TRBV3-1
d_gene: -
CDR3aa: CASSQGGEQAQHF
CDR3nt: TGTGCCAGCAGCCAAGGGGGGGAACAGGCTCAGCATTTT

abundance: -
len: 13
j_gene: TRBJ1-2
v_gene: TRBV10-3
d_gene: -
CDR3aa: CAISMGLGYGYTF
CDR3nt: TGTGCCATCAGTATGGGTCTGGGTTATGGCTACACCTTC

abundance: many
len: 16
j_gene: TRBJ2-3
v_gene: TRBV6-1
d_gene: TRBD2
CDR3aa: CASTERDYIGTDTQYF
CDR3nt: TGTGCCAGCACCGAACGGGACTACATCGGCACAGATACGCAGTATTTT

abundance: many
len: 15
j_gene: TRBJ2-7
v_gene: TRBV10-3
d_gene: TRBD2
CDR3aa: CAISYLSGSEHEQYF
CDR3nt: TGTGCCATCAGTTATCTTAGCGGGAGTGAGCACGAGCAGTACTTC

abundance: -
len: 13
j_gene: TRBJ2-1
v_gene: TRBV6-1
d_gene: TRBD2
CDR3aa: CAGGLAGGNEQFF
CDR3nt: TGTGCCGGGGGACTAGCGGGAGGCAATGAGCAGTTCTTC

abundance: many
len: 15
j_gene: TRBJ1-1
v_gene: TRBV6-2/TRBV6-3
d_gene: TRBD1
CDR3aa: CASSKSEGATTEAFF
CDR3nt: TGTGCCAGCAGCAAATCAGAGGGGGCGACGACTGAAGCTTTCTTT

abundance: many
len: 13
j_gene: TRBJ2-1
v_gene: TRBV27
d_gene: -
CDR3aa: CASSWDKNNEQFF
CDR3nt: TGTGCCAGCAGTTGGGACAAAAACAATGAGCAGTTCTTC

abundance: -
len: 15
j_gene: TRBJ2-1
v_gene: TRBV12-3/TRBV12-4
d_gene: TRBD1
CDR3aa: CASSFNTGGSNEQFF
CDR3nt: TGTGCCAGCAGTTTTAACACAGGGGGCTCCAATGAGCAGTTCTTC

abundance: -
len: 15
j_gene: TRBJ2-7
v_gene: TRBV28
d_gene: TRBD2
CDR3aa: CASSAGLAAPYEQYF
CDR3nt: TGTGCCAGCAGTGCCGGACTAGCGGCCCCATACGAGCAGTACTTC

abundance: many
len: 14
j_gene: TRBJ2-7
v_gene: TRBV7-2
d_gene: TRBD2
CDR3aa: CASSFTVAGTEQYF
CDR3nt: TGTGCCAGCAGCTTTACAGTAGCGGGAACCGAGCAGTACTTC

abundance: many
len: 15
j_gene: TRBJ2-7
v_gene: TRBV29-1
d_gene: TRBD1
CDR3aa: CSVEDRGTGVHEQYF
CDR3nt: TGCAGCGTTGAAGATCGAGGGACAGGGGTCCACGAGCAGTACTTC

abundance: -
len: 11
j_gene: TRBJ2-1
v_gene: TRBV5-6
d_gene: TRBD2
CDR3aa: CASRLAGEMFF
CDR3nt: TGTGCCAGCAGATTAGCGGGAGAAATGTTCTTC

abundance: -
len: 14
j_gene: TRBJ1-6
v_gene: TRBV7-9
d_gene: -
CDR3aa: CASTPGTVNSPLHF
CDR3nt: TGTGCCAGCACTCCCGGGACCGTAAATTCACCCCTCCACTTT

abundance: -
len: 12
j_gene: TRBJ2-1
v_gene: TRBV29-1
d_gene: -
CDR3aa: CSVESGYNEQFF
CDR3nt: TGCAGCGTTGAATCCGGATACAATGAGCAGTTCTTC

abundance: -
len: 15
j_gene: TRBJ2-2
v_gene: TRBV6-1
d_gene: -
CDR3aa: CATKESGHGTGELFF
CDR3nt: TGTGCCACGAAAGAAAGCGGGCATGGGACCGGGGAGCTGTTTTTT

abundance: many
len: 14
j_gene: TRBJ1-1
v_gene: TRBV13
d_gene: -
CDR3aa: CASSFGGGETEAFF
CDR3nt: TGTGCCAGCAGCTTTGGGGGTGGAGAAACTGAAGCTTTCTTT

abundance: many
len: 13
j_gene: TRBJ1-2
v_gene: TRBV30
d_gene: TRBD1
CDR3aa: CAWRRQGDYGYTF
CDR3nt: TGTGCCTGGAGGAGACAGGGGGACTATGGCTACACCTTC

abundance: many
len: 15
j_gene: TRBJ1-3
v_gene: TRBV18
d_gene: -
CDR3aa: CASSPGTVSGNTIYF
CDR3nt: TGTGCCAGCTCACCGGGGACGGTCTCTGGAAACACCATATATTTT

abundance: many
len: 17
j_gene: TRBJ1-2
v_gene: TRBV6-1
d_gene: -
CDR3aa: CASSRSFGREANYGYTF
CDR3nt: TGTGCCAGCAGCAGATCCTTCGGGAGAGAGGCAAACTATGGCTACACCTTC

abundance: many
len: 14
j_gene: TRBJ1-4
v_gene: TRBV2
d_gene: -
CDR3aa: CASRTQGSHEKLFF
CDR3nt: TGTGCCAGCAGAACACAGGGATCCCATGAAAAACTGTTTTTT

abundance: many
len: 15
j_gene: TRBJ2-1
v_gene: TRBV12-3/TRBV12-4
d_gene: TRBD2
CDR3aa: CASSSGTNSYNEQFF
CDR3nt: TGTGCCAGCAGTTCCGGGACTAACTCCTACAATGAGCAGTTCTTC

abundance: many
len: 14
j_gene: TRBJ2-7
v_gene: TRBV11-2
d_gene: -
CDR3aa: CASSPSGGFYEQYF
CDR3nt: TGTGCCAGCAGCCCATCTGGGGGATTCTACGAGCAGTACTTC

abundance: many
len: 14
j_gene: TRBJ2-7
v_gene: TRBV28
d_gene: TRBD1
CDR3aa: CASSYQDRRYEQYF
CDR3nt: TGTGCCAGCAGCTACCAGGACAGGCGATACGAGCAGTACTTC

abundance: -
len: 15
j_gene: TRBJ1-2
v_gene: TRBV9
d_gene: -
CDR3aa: CASSARATASYGYTF
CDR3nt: TGTGCCAGCAGCGCGAGAGCGACAGCCTCCTATGGCTACACCTTC

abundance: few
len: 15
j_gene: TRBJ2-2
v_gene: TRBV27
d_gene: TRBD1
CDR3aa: CASSFGTGGSGELFF
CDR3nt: TGTGCCAGCAGTTTCGGGACAGGGGGGTCCGGGGAGCTGTTTTTT

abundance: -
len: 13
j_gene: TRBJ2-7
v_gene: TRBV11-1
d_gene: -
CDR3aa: CASSLDNFYEQYF
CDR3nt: TGTGCCAGCAGTTTAGATAACTTCTACGAGCAGTACTTC